This T cell receptor (beta chain) was documented in a study of T cell responses to AZD1222 COVID-19 vaccine. Study results and caveats: Dominant at 160-218 and 743-854, vaccine-associated CD4 TCRs also spanned spike. Without day 14 samples, only post-peak T cell repertoires were studied.

Remarks on this clone: Its matching antigen is unknown.

Assay: immunoSEQ multiplex PCR; the TCRdb copy retains only in-frame clones and omits some. This sample carries 150,000 to 200,000 clones, about 87% of them seen once, and the ten largest clones take approximately 2.7%. The sequence was collected from an adult in good health. The sample consisted of peripheral blood, taken on day 0 of MenACWY control vaccination.

The DNA of the CDR3 is TGTGCCAGCAGCCCAGGACTAGCGGGAGGAGCACGGGACGAGCAGTACTTC. Translated, it gives CASSPGLAGGARDEQYF. This chain joins TRBV7-6 and TRBJ2-7, with TRBD2 identical over 14 bases. The CDR3 runs to 17 residues. With V trimmed by 5 bases and J by 5 bases, 11 bases remained unmatched. From germline, CDR1 is SGHVS and CDR2 FNYEAQ.